The TCR beta chain under discussion was sequenced for a study of blood T cell repertoires in COVID-19. Across the whole study: Spain, Italy and the United States supplied samples that represented acute and convalescent COVID-19.

Trimming took off 8 bases at V and 5 bases at J, with 18 bases between the two ends. The CDR3 is 13 amino acids. The germline CDR1 and CDR2 sequences are GTSNPN and SVGIG (reference sequence). Authors' data handling: Reference gene primer amplification yielded estimated nucleated cell counts. The protocol was immunoSEQ multiplex PCR, while the TCRdb copy is restricted to in-frame clones and leaves out a portion. D and trimming come from the DNA, and the V and J calls and clone size come from that table. This sample has hundreds of thousands of clones, with about 85% found just once. This clonotype originated in a man aged 35-49 years who had recovered from COVID-19. Sample: PBMCs or T cells enriched from blood (not recorded which). The chain recombines TRBV30 with TRBJ1-1, with D perhaps matching TRBD1 (6 bases). The CDR3 DNA reads TGTGCCGGGCGGGGGCTGGATGGGACTGAAGCTTTCTTT. It yields the protein CAGRGLDGTEAFF.